The clone carrying this TCR beta chain has just a few counts. Its target is unknown. MiXCR, applied by TCRdb to the 5' RACE reads, yields one record per CDR3 protein. Of nearly 550,000 distinct CDR3 sequences listed, about 19% are singletons. The CDR3 is made up of 15 amino acids. Germline assignment: CDR1 SGHTA and CDR2 FQGNSA. V gave up 5 bases and J gave up 3 bases; unmatched junction bases: 7. This entry comes from a study of T cells after yellow fever vaccination. Study results and limitations: Weaker, the secondary response had a peak occurring faster, on day 5 versus 15. FACS-sorted repertoires could harbor abundant contaminating bulk-population clonotypes. Few clonotypes appeared in both CD4 and CD8 compartments.

Sequenced here: PBMCs, sampled 15 days after the yellow fever booster vaccination. This chain links TRBV7-2 with TRBJ2-3; 8 nucleotides agree with TRBD1. This clonotype was obtained from a man in his thirties or forties who received the YFV17D yellow fever vaccine. This CDR3 is CASSPVDRETDTQYF. CDR3 in DNA: TGTGCCAGCAGCCCCGTGGACAGGGAAACAGATACGCAGTATTTT.